The 4 T cell receptor beta chains reported below all come from one sample, sequenced in a study of blood T cells in healthy people across ages. Primers used in a second PCR of roughly 6 to 12 cycles were a sample-barcoded 5' primer and a J-beta primer mix. From the 5' RACE reads, TCRdb called clonotypes with MiXCR, one entry per CDR3 protein. The profile covers about 1.8 million distinct CDR3 sequences, with just under 50% appearing a single time and approximately 2.1% taken by the ten largest. Sequenced sample: blood. The origin of the receptors is a woman in her thirties or forties in good health.

This clonotype has a single count. This rearrangement joins TRBV7-9 to TRBJ1-2; D unresolved. The V end was cut by 3 bases, the J end by 0 bases, with 11 bases between. Germline V gene sequence: CDR1 SEHNR, CDR2 FQNEAQ (reference sequence). CDR3 length: 15 amino acids. CDR3 protein: CASSFLGRTNYGYTF. CDR3 bases: TGTGCCAGCAGCTTCCTGGGCAGGACTAACTATGGCTACACCTTC.

The rearrangement uses TRBV5-1 and TRBJ2-6; D unresolved. V shed 4 bases and J shed 12 bases, with 14 bases lying between them. CDR3 length: 13 amino acids. Germline values: CDR1 SGHRS, CDR2 YFSETQ. CDR3 in DNA: TGCGCCAGCAGCGTCACAGTAGAAGGCGTCCTGACTTTC. Protein: CASSVTVEGVLTF.

This clonotype has a handful of counts. The V and J genes are TRBV6-5 and TRBJ1-2; perhaps TRBD1 as D (5 bases). CDR1 is MNHEY and CDR2 is SVGAGI in the germline V gene. Trimming took off 2 bases at V and 4 bases at J, with 11 bases between the two ends. The CDR3 covers 14 residues. CDR3 region: CASSYLQGGYGYTF. DNA for the CDR3: TGTGCCAGCAGTTACCTTCAGGGCGGCTATGGCTACACCTTC.

This chain joins TRBV10-3 and TRBJ2-5; the D call may be TRBD1 or TRBD2 (5 bases each). The J call could be wrong; TRBJ2-7 is a better fit for the DNA end. Germline CDR1 is ENHRY and CDR2 is SYGVKD. The CDR3 runs to 12 residues. The CDR3 here is CAISGTTYEQYF. The DNA for the CDR3 is TGTGCCATCAGCGGGACCACTTACGAGCAGTACTTC.